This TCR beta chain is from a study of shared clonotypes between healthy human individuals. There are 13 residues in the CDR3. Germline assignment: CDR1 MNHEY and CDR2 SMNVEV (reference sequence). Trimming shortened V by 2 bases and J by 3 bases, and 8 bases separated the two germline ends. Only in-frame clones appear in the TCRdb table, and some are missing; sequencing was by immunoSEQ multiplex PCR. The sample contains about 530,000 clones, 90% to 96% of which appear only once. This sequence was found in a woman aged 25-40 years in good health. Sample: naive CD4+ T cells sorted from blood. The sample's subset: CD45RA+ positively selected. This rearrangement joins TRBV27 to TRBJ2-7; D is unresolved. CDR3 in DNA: TGTGCCAGCAGTTTAGTGGATAGCTACGAGCAGTACTTC. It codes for CASSLVDSYEQYF.